Shown below are 22 T cell receptor beta chains from a single sample sequenced in a study of blood T cell repertoires in COVID-19. The table came from immunoSEQ multiplex PCR; TCRdb's copy has only in-frame clones and leaves some out. Of a few hundred thousand clones listed, approximately 92% are singletons. The sequenced sample was peripheral blood. The receptors were gathered from a woman aged 40 to 55 who had recovered from COVID-19.

The chain couples TRBV2 to TRBJ2-7; 7 positions agree with TRBD2. The CDR3 loop spans 13 amino acids. Trimming at V came to 7 bases and at J to 2 bases, leaving 5 bases not matched to a gene. Germline V gene data show CDR1 as SNHLY and CDR2 as FYNNEI. The CDR3 protein is CASKGSGTYEQYV. The CDR3 region has the DNA TGTGCCAGCAAGGGGAGCGGGACCTACGAGCAGTACGTC.

The J gene is TRBJ2-3, the V gene TRBV6-6, with TRBD2 matching 8 bases. This CDR3 comprises 15 residues. The V and J ends lost 5 bases and 4 bases, in that order; junction bases with no gene match: 8. Germline V gives CDR1 MNHNY, CDR2 SVGAGI (reference sequence). DNA of the CDR3: TGTGCCAGCAGTGATTTAGGGCGGGGGGCAGATACGCAGTATTTT. Its protein is CASSDLGRGADTQYF.

The chain has TRBV11-3 and TRBJ2-5; D is perhaps TRBD2 (6 bases). The CDR3 sequence is 16 residues long. CDR1 and CDR2 (germline): SGHNT, YENEEA. V lost 1 base to trimming and J lost 2 bases, with 14 bases between them. CDR3 sequence (DNA): TGTGCCAGCAGCTTAGTTTCAAGCGGGTCTCAAGAGACCCAGTACTTC. It specifies CASSLVSSGSQETQYF.

The rearrangement joins TRBV6-5 to TRBJ2-5; D perhaps matches TRBD2 (5 bases). The germline V gene has CDR1 MNHEY and CDR2 SVGAGI. Trimming pared 1 base from V and 2 bases from J, leaving 8 bases between. The CDR3 loop spans 14 amino acids. CDR3 region: CASSYFGGQETQYF. The DNA of the CDR3 is TGTGCCAGCAGTTACTTTGGCGGGCAAGAGACCCAGTACTTC.

The chain employs TRBV7-9 and TRBJ1-3; D ambiguous. From germline, CDR1 is SEHNR and CDR2 FQNEAQ (reference sequence). The V end lost 5 bases, the J end lost 0 bases, and 5 bases lay between the germline ends. CDR3 length equals 13 residues. CDR3 region: CASSTSSGNTIYF. The CDR3 coding sequence is TGTGCCAGCAGCACGAGCTCTGGAAACACCATATATTTT. Drawing the rest from reference TRBV7-9 and TRBJ1-3, the complete variable domain is DTGVSQNPRHKITKRGQNVTFRCDPISEHNRLYWYRQTLGQGPEFLTYFQNEAQLEKSRLLSDRFSAERPKGSFSTLEIQRTEQGDSAMYLCASSTSSGNTIYFGEGSWLTVV.

This chain uses TRBV30 with TRBJ1-4; TRBD1 aligns across 10 bases. CDR1 and CDR2 (germline): GTSNPN, SVGIG (reference sequence). The CDR3 covers 14 residues. V was pared by 0 bases and J by 8 bases, with 3 bases of the junction left unmatched. CDR3 in DNA: TGTGCCTGGAGTGTAAGGACAGGGGGAGAAAAACTGTTTTTT. This translates into CAWSVRTGGEKLFF.

Points on this clone: The identical CDR3 is also encoded by other nucleotide sequences in the sample. The chain employs TRBV28 and TRBJ2-5, with 13 bases identical to TRBD2. Unmatched junction bases numbered 5, after V lost 5 bases and J lost 2 bases. The CDR3 totals 16 residues. Germline CDR1 and CDR2: MDHEN and SYDVKM. CDR3 coding DNA: TGTGCCAGCAGTACCCGGACTAGCGGGGGTCAAGAGACCCAGTACTTC. Translation: CASSTRTSGGQETQYF.

The chain joins TRBV7-8 to TRBJ2-7, with 7 positions matching TRBD2. V shed 5 bases and J 3 bases; nucleotides not matched to a gene: 10. Germline V gene lookup returns CDR1 SGHVS and CDR2 FQNEAQ. The CDR3 is 15 residues long. This CDR3 reads CASSNRDYTIYEQYV. The CDR3 coding sequence is TGTGCCAGCAGCAACCGGGACTACACCATCTACGAGCAGTACGTC.

This clone was counted between two and nine times. The chain has TRBV5-6 and TRBJ2-1; D unresolved. The CDR3 runs 18 residues. Germline CDR1 and CDR2: SGHDT and YYEEEE. The V gene lost 0 bases and the J gene lost 5 bases, with 21 bases spanning the gap. The CDR3 is CASSLAVGRLIFHNEQFF. The DNA of the CDR3 is TGTGCCAGCAGCTTGGCCGTCGGCAGGCTAATATTTCACAATGAGCAGTTCTTC.

This clone was recorded once. V gene TRBV6-4 combines with J gene TRBJ2-3; tentatively, D is TRBD1 (6 bases). Germline V gene lookup returns CDR1 MRHNA and CDR2 SNTAGT. V was pared by 3 bases and J by 2 bases, with 9 bases between. The CDR3 length is 14 residues. CDR3 DNA: TGTGCCAGCAGTGAGGACAGCTTCACAGATACGCAGTATTTT. It yields the protein CASSEDSFTDTQYF.

The genes are TRBV6-2 or TRBV6-3 and TRBJ2-7; 8 bases match TRBD1. Germline loops: CDR1 MNHEY, CDR2 SVGEGT. The CDR3 covers 16 residues. CDR3 coding DNA: TGTGCCAGCAGTGATCCGGGACAGGTTGGCCCAAATGCGGGGTCCGTC. Its protein is CASSDPGQVGPNAGSV.

The V gene is TRBV28, the J gene TRBJ1-2; a possible D gene is TRBD1 (6 bases). The V end was cut by 6 bases, the J end by 3 bases, with 8 bases between. CDR1 and CDR2 (germline): MDHEN, SYDVKM. The CDR3 runs 12 residues. This CDR3 reads CASRDSYYGYTF. In DNA form, the CDR3 reads TGTGCCAGCAGGGACAGTTACTATGGCTACACCTTC.

The chain links TRBV5-1 to TRBJ2-1, with D tentatively TRBD2 (6 bases). The CDR3 runs to 16 residues. The V end lost 4 bases, the J end lost 9 bases, and 23 bases lay between the germline ends. Per the germline V gene, CDR1 is SGHRS and CDR2 is YFSETQ. CDR3 nucleotide sequence: TGCGCCAGCAGCATGGGCGACTTTCAGATGGGGGGTGAGCAGTTCTTC. Translated: CASSMGDFQMGGEQFF. Using reference TRBV5-1 and TRBJ2-1 for the parts outside the CDR3, the full variable domain is KAGVTQTPRYLIKTRGQQVTLSCSPISGHRSVSWYQQTPGQGLQFLFEYFSETQRNKGNFPGRFSGRQFSNSRSEMNVSTLELGDSALYLCASSMGDFQMGGEQFFGPGTRLTVL.

This chain links TRBV24-1 with TRBJ1-2; the D is unclear. This CDR3 region has 13 residues. CDR1 and CDR2 from the germline V gene are KGHDR and SFDVKD. Trimming removed 0 bases at V and 6 bases at J, with 7 bases between. The CDR3 DNA sequence: TGTGCCACCAGTGATTTGCGAGGGAATGGCTACACCTTC. It translates to CATSDLRGNGYTF.

This rearrangement joins TRBV18 to TRBJ2-2, with 10 bases lining up with TRBD1. V dropped 3 bases and J dropped 6; count of bases not matched to a gene: 1. The CDR3 length is 14 residues. Germline CDR1 and CDR2: KGHSH and LQKENI. CDR3 loop: CASSPGTGAGELFF. The CDR3 coding sequence is TGTGCCAGCTCACCTGGGACAGGGGCCGGGGAGCTGTTTTTT. The variable domain in full, completed from reference TRBV18 and TRBJ2-2, reads NAGVMQNPRHLVRRRGQEARLRCSPMKGHSHVYWYRQLPEEGLKFMVYLQKENIIDESGMPKERFSAEFPKEGPSILRIQQVVRGDSAAYFCASSPGTGAGELFFGEGSRLTVL.

This clone showed up just once. The chain uses TRBV4-2 and TRBJ2-3, with unresolved D. The CDR3 has 14 amino acids. The germline CDR1 and CDR2 sequences are LGHNA and YNFKEQ. Trimming took off 4 bases at V and 1 base at J, with 9 bases between the two ends. The CDR3 here is CASSPRHRTDTQYF. The CDR3 DNA sequence: TGTGCCAGCAGCCCGCGACACCGCACAGATACGCAGTATTTT.

This clone appeared a single time. V gene TRBV2 combines with J gene TRBJ1-3; 8 bases are a match to TRBD1. CDR3 size: 14 residues. Trimming removed 7 bases from V and 4 bases from J; junction bases left unmatched: 6. Germline V gives CDR1 SNHLY, CDR2 FYNNEI. CDR3 sequence: CASKDRGFGNTIYF. The CDR3 nucleotides read TGTGCCAGCAAAGACAGGGGCTTCGGAAACACCATATATTTT.

This clone showed up just once. V and J are TRBV5-1 and TRBJ2-5, with D maybe TRBD2 (5 bases). The V end was cut by 0 bases, the J end by 5 bases, with 8 bases between. CDR1 is SGHRS, CDR2 YFSETQ, per germline. CDR3 length: 13 amino acids. The CDR3 region has the DNA TGCGCCAGCAGCTTGGCCGGGGTGGAGACCCAGTACTTC. Amino acid sequence: CASSLAGVETQYF.

J is TRBJ2-2 and V is TRBV9, with D possibly being TRBD1 (6 bases). The CDR3 spans 15 residues. CDR1 SGDLS and CDR2 YYNGEE come from the germline V gene. V lost 0 bases to trimming and J lost 7 bases, with 13 bases between them. CDR3 sequence reads: CASSVASRGIGELFF. CDR3 coding DNA: TGTGCCAGCAGCGTAGCCTCAAGGGGGATCGGGGAGCTGTTTTTT.

V and J are TRBV18 and TRBJ2-3; 13 bases are shared with TRBD2. The CDR3 is 16 amino acids. V lost 3 bases and J lost 3; bases outside the gene matches: 3. Germline CDR1 KGHSH, CDR2 LQKENI. This CDR3 is CASSPGLAGETDTQYF. The CDR3 DNA reads as TGTGCCAGCTCACCCGGACTAGCGGGAGAGACAGATACGCAGTATTTT.

The chain joins TRBV30 to TRBJ2-7, with D unresolved. Germline lookup yields CDR1 GTSNPN and CDR2 SVGIG (reference sequence). V dropped 3 bases and J dropped 5 bases, with 8 bases sitting between them. CDR3 length: 11 residues. This CDR3 reads CAWRAEDEQYF. CDR3 DNA: TGTGCCTGGAGAGCAGAGGACGAGCAGTACTTC.

V usage is TRBV30 and J usage is TRBJ1-1; D not certain. V shed 4 bases and J shed 4 bases, with 19 bases lying between them. Germline V CDR1 and CDR2: GTSNPN, SVGIG (reference sequence). The CDR3 length is 15 residues. The CDR3 sequence is CAWTLIRVRGTEAFF. The CDR3 nucleotides read TGTGCCTGGACTCTCATTCGGGTTCGCGGCACTGAAGCTTTCTTT.